These 10 T cell receptor beta chains originate from one sample sequenced in a study of blood T cell repertoires in COVID-19. The repertoire was sequenced with immunoSEQ multiplex PCR; TCRdb's copy has only in-frame clones and lacks some. The sample contains about 34,000 clones, roughly 88% of which appear only once. The specimen sequenced was peripheral blood. Receptors originate from an older man with acute or convalescent COVID-19.

The chain carries TRBV9 and TRBJ1-2; the match to TRBD1 covers 11 bases. V shed 3 bases and J 8 bases; nucleotides not matched to a gene: 9. CDR1 and CDR2 (germline): SGDLS, YYNGEE. The length of the CDR3 is 15 residues. The CDR3 region has the DNA TGTGCCAGCAGCGGACGGACAGGGGGCGTCTTAGGCTACACCTTC. Its protein product is CASSGRTGGVLGYTF.

This rearrangement joins TRBV2 to TRBJ1-5; tentative D call: TRBD1 (6 bases). With 7 bases removed from V and 4 bases from J, the gap between germline ends came to 14 bases. This CDR3 is 14 amino acids long. The germline V gene encodes CDR1 SNHLY and CDR2 FYNNEI. In DNA, the CDR3 is TGTGCCAGCACCCAGGGGAGGGAAAATCAGCCCCAGCATTTT. As protein: CASTQGRENQPQHF.

The chain is built from TRBV2 and TRBJ1-1; D might be TRBD1 (6 bases). This CDR3 comprises 14 residues. In germline, CDR1 is SNHLY, CDR2 FYNNEI. With 7 bases removed from V and 1 base from J, the gap between germline ends came to 13 bases. The chain's CDR3 is CASKGGVSNTEAFF. The CDR3 DNA follows: TGTGCCAGCAAGGGGGGGGTATCGAACACTGAAGCTTTCTTT.

The rearrangement joins TRBV7-9 to TRBJ1-4, with D tentatively TRBD1 (5 bases). Germline loops: CDR1 SEHNR, CDR2 FQNEAQ (reference sequence). V was pared by 0 bases and J by 12 bases, with 11 bases between. The CDR3 consists of 13 residues. The CDR3 coding sequence is TGTGCCAGCAGCTTAGCGGGGCGTGAGGAACTGTTTTTT. This encodes CASSLAGREELFF. The full variable domain, with the rest looked up from reference TRBV7-9 and TRBJ1-4, is DTGVSQNPRHKITKRGQNVTFRCDPISEHNRLYWYRQTLGQGPEFLTYFQNEAQLEKSRLLSDRFSAERPKGSFSTLEIQRTEQGDSAMYLCASSLAGREELFFGSGTQLSVL.

The V and J genes are TRBV5-1 and TRBJ1-2; possibly TRBD1 for D (5 bases). CDR1 SGHRS and CDR2 YFSETQ come from the germline V gene. V gave up 0 bases and J gave up 6 bases, with 9 bases separating them. The CDR3 is 13 residues long. The CDR3 protein is CASSLGRVDGYTF. CDR3 sequence (DNA): TGCGCCAGCAGCTTGGGCAGGGTAGATGGCTACACCTTC.

CDR3 sequence reads: CASSWTGFGTEAFF. The CDR3 coding sequence is TGTGCCAGCAGTTGGACAGGGTTCGGCACTGAAGCTTTCTTT. This sequence joins TRBV6-5 and TRBJ1-1; 8 bases are shared with TRBD1. The CDR3 has 14 amino acids. Germline V gene sequence: CDR1 MNHEY, CDR2 SVGAGI. Germline trimming cut 4 bases from V and 4 bases from J; bases unmatched to any gene: 5.

The V call is TRBV5-6, the J call TRBJ2-3; possible D gene TRBD1, 6 bases. Germline-derived CDR1 and CDR2 are SGHDT and YYEEEE. This CDR3 is built from 16 residues. V lost 5 bases, J lost 0 bases, and 16 bases lay in between. This CDR3 reads CASSYYRDTSTDTQYF. The CDR3 DNA is TGTGCCAGCAGTTACTACCGGGACACAAGCACAGATACGCAGTATTTT. Full variable domain (missing parts from reference TRBV5-6 and TRBJ2-3): DAGVTQSPTHLIKTRGQQVTLRCSPKSGHDTVSWYQQALGQGPQFIFQYYEEEERQRGNFPDRFSGHQFPNYSSELNVNALLLGDSALYLCASSYYRDTSTDTQYFGPGTRLTVL.

The V call is TRBV19, the J call TRBJ1-3; D is perhaps TRBD1 (5 bases). Trimming cost V 7 bases and J 2 bases, with 15 bases left between them. CDR3 length: 15 residues. The V gene's germline CDR1 is LNHDA and CDR2 SQIVND (reference sequence). The CDR3 spells CASTSTVDTGNTIYF. For the CDR3, the DNA is TGTGCCAGTACCTCGACAGTTGACACTGGAAACACCATATATTTT.

This rearrangement joins TRBV4-2 to TRBJ2-5; 9 nucleotides line up with TRBD2. The CDR3 is 15 amino acids. Germline assignment: CDR1 LGHNA and CDR2 YNFKEQ. Trimming removed 0 bases from V and 5 bases from J; junction bases left unmatched: 4. This CDR3 is CASSQDMRGGETQYF. The DNA for the CDR3 is TGTGCCAGCAGCCAAGATATGCGGGGGGGGGAGACCCAGTACTTC.

This chain uses TRBV29-1 with TRBJ2-5; possible D gene TRBD2, 6 bases. The CDR3 has 13 amino acids. Germline V gene lookup returns CDR1 SQVTM and CDR2 ANQGSEA. The germline V and J ends were trimmed by 8 bases and 5 bases, with 18 bases remaining between them. The chain's CDR3 is CSSVEGRAETQYF. Here the CDR3 DNA reads TGCAGCTCTGTGGAGGGACGGGCGGAGACCCAGTACTTC.